Here is one T cell receptor beta chain with its context. What antigen it recognizes has not been identified. Per-nucleotide qualities are absent, and no much larger clonotype sits a single base away. The entry originates in a study of identical twins (TCRdb year 2016). Background for the entire study: To test whether fetal clonotypes persist, this study deep-sequenced TCR alpha and beta repertoires from monozygotic twins, from unrelated adults of various ages, and from cord blood. Replicate twin experiments were performed at different times using different library preparation protocols to rule out contamination. The investigation overall reported the following: Because the same donors could not be followed over many years, the conclusions relied on cross-sectional statistical analysis. Recombination models systematically underestimated out-of-frame TCR alpha sharing in monozygotic twins but agreed with sharing between unrelated individuals. A weaker excess of twin sharing was found in beta out-of-frame sequences because the signal-to-noise ratio was lowered by fewer shared sequences. Abundant cord blood beta clonotypes carried fewer insertions; young adult naive repertoires showed a weaker similar trend, while memory repertoires showed none. Compared with coincidental sharing between unrelated individuals, out-of-frame TCR alpha sequences shared between twins had an excess of sequences with low generation probability. Invariant T cells such as MAIT and iNKT could partly confound zero-insertion analyses, though diverse VJ usage argued against this for most clonotypes.

Receptor amplification or capture employed 5' RACE. Data came from an Illumina HiSeq 2000. Template switching added a universal primer binding site, and the final cDNA carried a unique molecular identifier that allowed TCR cDNA molecules to be counted accurately. Specific primers in the conserved constant-segment region were used to synthesize first-strand cDNA for the TCR alpha and beta chains. To control for contamination, every cDNA library was double barcoded, receiving both a SMART-Mk sample barcode and Illumina barcodes. TruSeq adapter sequences, together with Illumina sample barcodes, were added in two successive PCR steps. TCR alpha and beta cDNA libraries were sequenced on the Illumina HiSeq platform with custom primers. The study's processing was this. Unique molecular identifiers were extracted from raw reads with MiGEC, and CDR3 positions were determined with MiXCR. For each individual, recombination models were inferred using an EM algorithm with the repgenHMM and IGoR tools. Shared clonotype analysis was performed with the tcR package in R, normalizing sharing by the product of cloneset sizes. To study raw recombination free of thymic and clonal selection effects, out-of-frame nonproductive sequences were analyzed. TCRdb reran the public reads through fastp at Q25 and MiXCR, keeping productive beta chains. CDR3 protein sequences are deduplicated, and each keeps its most common genes and DNA. None of the V and J calls come from the authors' own analysis; TCRdb made them. This sample is represented by 1.5 million or so distinct CDR3 sequences; roughly a third of them were singletons. The top ten clonotypes cover 0.27% of the sample.

Only healthy Caucasian donors were included. Sequenced sample: cord blood. The source is a newborn girl in good health.

The CDR3 has the sequence CASMRSSSGNTIYF. The nucleotide sequence reads TGTGCCAGCATGAGGAGCTCTTCTGGAAACACCATATATTTT. The chain couples TRBV28 to TRBJ1-3, with an unclear D gene assignment. The germline V gene encodes CDR1 MDHEN and CDR2 SYDVKM. The CDR3 starts with the cysteine, ends with the phenylalanine, and has 14 residues. Left in the record is the CDR3 DNA by itself, 42 bases read in frame from the first base. V is cut by 7 bases and J by 1 base, and the space between the germline ends is 11 bases.